The clone carrying this TCR beta chain was found a few times. Its specificity is not known. The entry originates in a study of CD8 T cells in ankylosing spondylitis. Study-level results: According to the report, clones linked to the disease were significantly enriched in matched synovial fluid samples taken from ankylosing spondylitis patients. Typical of ankylosing spondylitis blood, it appeared, was a TCR beta motif of eight highly homologous variants.

TCRdb analysed the 5' RACE reads with MiXCR anew, one entry per CDR3 protein. The sample shows approximately 200,000 distinct CDR3 sequences, roughly 13% of them seen only once. Sequencing was done on a sample of blood, either unsorted or a sorted T cell fraction (not recorded which). This TCR derives from a male donor with ankylosing spondylitis or in good health (not recorded which).

This chain's CDR3 is CASGLVMAPPNTEAFF. Here the CDR3 DNA reads TGTGCTAGTGGTTTGGTTATGGCTCCACCGAACACTGAAGCTTTCTTT. J is TRBJ1-1 and V is TRBV12-5; D is undetermined. The CDR3 is 16 residues long. The V and J ends lost 0 bases and 1 base respectively, with 12 bases between them. CDR1 is LGHNT, CDR2 FRNRAP, per germline. The whole variable domain, remainder taken from reference TRBV12-5 and TRBJ1-1, is DARVTQTPRHKVTEMGQEVTMRCQPILGHNTVFWYRQTMMQGLELLAYFRNRAPLDDSGMPKDRFSAEMPDATLATLKIQPSEPRDSAVYFCASGLVMAPPNTEAFFGQGTRLTVV.